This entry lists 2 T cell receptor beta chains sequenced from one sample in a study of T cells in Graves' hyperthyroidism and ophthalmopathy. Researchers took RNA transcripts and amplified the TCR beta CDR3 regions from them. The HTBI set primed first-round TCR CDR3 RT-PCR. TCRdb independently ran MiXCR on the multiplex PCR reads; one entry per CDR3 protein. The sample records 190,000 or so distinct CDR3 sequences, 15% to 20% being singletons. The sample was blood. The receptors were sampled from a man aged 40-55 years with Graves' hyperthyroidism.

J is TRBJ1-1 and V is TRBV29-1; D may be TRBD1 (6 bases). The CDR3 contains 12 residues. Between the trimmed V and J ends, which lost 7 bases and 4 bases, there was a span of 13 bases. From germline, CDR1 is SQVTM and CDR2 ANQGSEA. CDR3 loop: CSAAQGSTEAFF. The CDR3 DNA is TGCAGCGCCGCACAGGGATCCACTGAAGCTTTCTTT.

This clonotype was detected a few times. The chain's CDR3 is CASSLRQGEQTQYF. The DNA for the CDR3 is TGTGCCAGCAGCTTACGGCAGGGCGAGCAGACCCAGTACTTC. The rearrangement links TRBV7-2 to TRBJ2-5; maybe TRBD1 (5 bases). From germline, CDR1 is SGHTA and CDR2 FQGNSA. The CDR3 length is 14 residues. The V gene lost 2 bases and the J gene lost 6 bases, with 13 bases spanning the gap.